This note documents a single T cell receptor (beta chain) sequence. Germline trimming cut 3 bases from V and 9 bases from J; bases unmatched to any gene: 11. The CDR3 has 14 amino acids. CDR1 is DFQATT and CDR2 is SNEGSKA in the germline V gene (reference sequence). The assay was immunoSEQ multiplex PCR, and TCRdb's table has in-frame clones only and misses some. The profile shows around 200,000 clones, 80% to 90% of them singletons. This specimen comes from a study of blood T cell repertoires in COVID-19. The receptor's source is a woman between 40 and 50 years old with active or convalescent COVID-19. The sample taken for sequencing was peripheral blood. V and J are TRBV20-1 and TRBJ2-1, with TRBD1 identical over 7 bases. The chain's CDR3 is CSASGQGVVLEQFF. The DNA for the CDR3 is TGCAGTGCTAGTGGGCAGGGGGTGGTGCTTGAGCAGTTCTTC.